Listed below are T cell receptor beta chains from one sample, sequenced in a study of T cells in Graves' hyperthyroidism and ophthalmopathy. TCRdb called the multiplex PCR reads again in MiXCR, with one record for every CDR3 protein. The data contain approximately 720,000 distinct CDR3 sequences, roughly 20% of them seen just once; the ten biggest clones take up 15% to 20%. The sequenced sample consisted of blood. These TCRs come from a woman aged 50 to 60 with Graves' hyperthyroidism that later progressed to Graves' ophthalmopathy. Both conserved end residues are trimmed from each CDR3. Fields, in order: J gene, V gene, clone size, CDR3 protein. Clone size appears in some rows only: once, few, many, or a class for an expanded clone.

j_gene: TRBJ1-2; v_gene: TRBV27; abundance: few; CDR3aa: ASSSSGDSSYGYT
j_gene: TRBJ1-2; v_gene: TRBV3-1; abundance: many; CDR3aa: ASSHLAELNSYGYT
j_gene: TRBJ1-4; v_gene: TRBV4-2; abundance: NA; CDR3aa: ASSQGGSGTGNEKLF
j_gene: TRBJ2-1; v_gene: TRBV13; abundance: many; CDR3aa: ASSYRDSSYNEQF
j_gene: TRBJ1-1; v_gene: TRBV3-1; abundance: many; CDR3aa: ASSQAGSTTEAF
j_gene: TRBJ1-6; v_gene: TRBV5-1; abundance: few; CDR3aa: ASSLSAPGNSPLH
j_gene: TRBJ2-7; v_gene: TRBV5-1; abundance: NA; CDR3aa: ASSLAGSYYEQY
j_gene: TRBJ1-6; v_gene: TRBV19; abundance: few; CDR3aa: ASSIETGNSPLH
j_gene: TRBJ2-3; v_gene: TRBV2; abundance: many; CDR3aa: ASSFLYAGTTDTQY
j_gene: NA; v_gene: TRBV5-1; abundance: NA; CDR3aa: ASSSYLGPPNEKLF
j_gene: TRBJ2-5; v_gene: TRBV2; abundance: many; CDR3aa: ASSGGLAGQETQY
j_gene: TRBJ1-1; v_gene: TRBV3-1; abundance: few; CDR3aa: ASSQGGTRRPEAF
j_gene: TRBJ2-3; v_gene: TRBV29-1; abundance: once; CDR3aa: SADGGVGTDTQY
j_gene: TRBJ2-2; v_gene: TRBV7-9; abundance: few; CDR3aa: ASSSGQGAPLAGELF
j_gene: TRBJ2-7; v_gene: TRBV15; abundance: NA; CDR3aa: ATSRGPPHGAYEQY
j_gene: TRBJ2-3; v_gene: TRBV5-6; abundance: NA; CDR3aa: ASSLLGGEIDTQY
j_gene: TRBJ1-4; v_gene: TRBV15; abundance: NA; CDR3aa: ATSRGTGEKLF
j_gene: TRBJ2-3; v_gene: TRBV20-1; abundance: NA; CDR3aa: SAQSGGPADTQY
j_gene: TRBJ2-1; v_gene: TRBV7-3; abundance: NA; CDR3aa: ASSPGLVAGGFDEQF
j_gene: TRBJ1-5; v_gene: TRBV4-1; abundance: NA; CDR3aa: ASSQVRQGAKYQPRH
j_gene: TRBJ1-1; v_gene: TRBV29-1; abundance: few; CDR3aa: SVELAGGTEAF
j_gene: TRBJ1-1; v_gene: TRBV18; abundance: many; CDR3aa: ASSLQKDTEAF
j_gene: TRBJ1-5; v_gene: TRBV19; abundance: NA; CDR3aa: ASSIDVLGRLQPQH
j_gene: TRBJ1-3; v_gene: TRBV5-1; abundance: NA; CDR3aa: ASSLDPGPISGNTIY
j_gene: TRBJ2-1; v_gene: TRBV19; abundance: NA; CDR3aa: ATLPREGAGGEQF
j_gene: TRBJ2-2; v_gene: TRBV12-3/TRBV12-4; abundance: NA; CDR3aa: ASSPTGRFYTGELF
j_gene: TRBJ1-5; v_gene: TRBV19; abundance: few; CDR3aa: ASSIERRAQH
j_gene: TRBJ1-1; v_gene: TRBV12-3/TRBV12-4; abundance: many; CDR3aa: ASRTTVEAF
j_gene: TRBJ2-3; v_gene: TRBV6-4; abundance: NA; CDR3aa: ASSETGGATDTQY
j_gene: TRBJ1-2; v_gene: TRBV4-1; abundance: few; CDR3aa: ASSQEPGGYGYT
j_gene: TRBJ2-1; v_gene: TRBV7-9; abundance: many; CDR3aa: ASSLAGDDNNEQF
j_gene: TRBJ2-1; v_gene: TRBV7-9; abundance: many; CDR3aa: ASSRSGGRSYNEQF
j_gene: TRBJ2-5; v_gene: TRBV14; abundance: many; CDR3aa: ASSQSQDRQETQY
j_gene: TRBJ2-7; v_gene: TRBV14; abundance: few; CDR3aa: ASSQASPDYEQY
j_gene: TRBJ2-7; v_gene: TRBV6-1; abundance: few; CDR3aa: ASSNYRGSYEQY
j_gene: TRBJ1-3; v_gene: TRBV12-3/TRBV12-4; abundance: few; CDR3aa: ASSFRTAGNTIY
j_gene: TRBJ2-2; v_gene: TRBV5-1; abundance: NA; CDR3aa: ATAQNTGELF
j_gene: TRBJ1-5; v_gene: TRBV24-1; abundance: few; CDR3aa: ATSDKRQGGANQPQH
j_gene: TRBJ2-1; v_gene: TRBV12-3/TRBV12-4; abundance: NA; CDR3aa: ASSFGSEQF
j_gene: TRBJ1-1; v_gene: TRBV20-1; abundance: many; CDR3aa: SAQTGVNTEAF
j_gene: TRBJ2-7; v_gene: TRBV7-8; abundance: many; CDR3aa: ASSLGGRGGQGTYEQY
j_gene: TRBJ2-6; v_gene: TRBV3-1; abundance: many; CDR3aa: ASSQWTNSGANVLT
j_gene: TRBJ1-6; v_gene: TRBV9; abundance: NA; CDR3aa: ASSVAGSSSYNSPLH
j_gene: TRBJ2-7; v_gene: TRBV5-1; abundance: many; CDR3aa: ASSLDPTTYEQY
j_gene: TRBJ1-2; v_gene: TRBV7-2; abundance: many; CDR3aa: ASSLGVNRYGYT
j_gene: TRBJ2-2; v_gene: TRBV20-1; abundance: NA; CDR3aa: SARDLTSGVTGELF
j_gene: TRBJ1-6; v_gene: TRBV9; abundance: few; CDR3aa: ASSAGTGLYNSPLH
j_gene: TRBJ1-2; v_gene: TRBV6-1; abundance: NA; CDR3aa: ASSPGQGELNYGYT
j_gene: TRBJ2-3; v_gene: TRBV20-1; abundance: many; CDR3aa: SAGGQGASTDTQY
j_gene: TRBJ2-3; v_gene: TRBV27; abundance: many; CDR3aa: ASIPPHTDTQY
j_gene: TRBJ2-2; v_gene: TRBV6-1; abundance: few; CDR3aa: ASRRGGAGELF